Below are 9 T cell receptor beta chains sequenced from a single sample in a study of technical replicates of blood from several donors. TCRdb keeps only in-frame clones here, not all; method: immunoSEQ multiplex PCR. The data show about 76,000 clones, approximately 94% seen once. Sequencing used T cells isolated from PBMCs. The origin of the receptors is a human donor in good health.

This chain links TRBV27 with TRBJ1-4, with D maybe TRBD1 (5 bases). The CDR3 is 14 amino acids. Germline CDR1 and CDR2: MNHEY and SMNVEV (reference sequence). The ends were cut back, 6 bases at V and 2 bases at J, with 10 bases in the middle. Written as DNA, the CDR3 is TGTGCCAGCAGGCAGGGTGGCACTAATGAAAAACTGTTTTTT. This gives the protein CASRQGGTNEKLFF.

The V and J genes are TRBV27 and TRBJ2-7; 12 bases fit TRBD2. CDR3 length equals 15 residues. Germline V CDR1 and CDR2: MNHEY, SMNVEV (reference sequence). The V gene end was trimmed by 6 bases and the J gene end by 7 bases; junction bases not matched to a gene: 10. The CDR3 loop reads CASSYGLAGYREQYF. The CDR3 DNA reads as TGTGCCAGCAGCTACGGACTAGCGGGATATCGAGAGCAGTACTTC.

V and J are TRBV6-5 and TRBJ1-3, with D maybe TRBD1 (6 bases). The CDR3 sequence is 15 residues long. The germline gives CDR1 MNHEY, CDR2 SVGAGI. The V gene lost 10 bases and the J gene lost 0 bases, with 16 bases spanning the gap. CDR3 DNA: TGTGCCACCATCGACAGGTCCCGCTCTGGAAACACCATATATTTT. Amino acids: CATIDRSRSGNTIYF.

The V call is TRBV5-1, the J call TRBJ2-3; 13 bases line up with TRBD2. Germline V lookup: CDR1 SGHRS, CDR2 YFSETQ. Trimming cost V 0 bases and J 4 bases; bases outside gene matches: 11. CDR3 length equals 19 residues. For the CDR3, the DNA is TGCGCCAGCAGCTTGGTGGGACTAGCGGGACGAACTAAGGCAGATACGCAGTATTTT. It encodes CASSLVGLAGRTKADTQYF. The whole variable domain, remainder taken from reference TRBV5-1 and TRBJ2-3, is KAGVTQTPRYLIKTRGQQVTLSCSPISGHRSVSWYQQTPGQGLQFLFEYFSETQRNKGNFPGRFSGRQFSNSRSEMNVSTLELGDSALYLCASSLVGLAGRTKADTQYFGPGTRLTVL.

V is TRBV10-3 and J is TRBJ2-3; 9 nucleotides agree with TRBD1. CDR1 is ENHRY and CDR2 is SYGVKD in the germline V gene. This CDR3 is built from 15 residues. V shed 6 bases, J shed 4 bases, and the junction held 8 bases outside the gene matches. CDR3 residues: CAISRDRDSADTQYF. As DNA, the CDR3 is TGTGCCATCAGCCGGGACAGGGATTCGGCAGATACGCAGTATTTT.

The chain recombines TRBV19 with TRBJ2-7; 8 nucleotides align to TRBD2. Trimming took 3 bases from V and 0 from J; bases not matched to a gene: 4. The germline gives CDR1 LNHDA, CDR2 SQIVND (reference sequence). The CDR3 is 15 residues long. The CDR3 reads CASSILAGSSYEQYF. For the CDR3, the DNA is TGTGCCAGTAGTATTTTAGCGGGAAGCTCCTACGAGCAGTACTTC.

The gene calls are TRBV6-5 and TRBJ1-1; D might be TRBD1 (5 bases). V was clipped by 10 bases and J by 1 base, with 16 bases between them. CDR1 MNHEY and CDR2 SVGAGI come from the germline V gene. This CDR3 spans 14 amino acids. Written as DNA, the CDR3 is TGTGCCACCGCATGGGGCTTTTGGAACACTGAAGCTTTCTTT. It encodes CATAWGFWNTEAFF.

The sample holds one count of this clone. CDR3 region: CATSRDLGSRSGYTF. CDR3 nucleotide sequence: TGTGCCACCAGCAGAGATCTAGGGAGCAGATCCGGCTACACCTTC. J is TRBJ1-2 and V is TRBV15; D unclear. The V end was cut by 0 bases, the J end by 8 bases, with 16 bases between. This CDR3 is built from 15 residues. CDR1 LNHNV and CDR2 YYDKDF come from the germline V gene (reference sequence).

The chain is built from TRBV29-1 and TRBJ2-4; the match to TRBD1 covers 9 bases. Germline V gives CDR1 SQVTM, CDR2 ANQGSEA. The CDR3 is made up of 12 amino acids. V trimming: 4 bases; J trimming: 9 bases; junction bases outside the gene matches: 4. The CDR3 region has the DNA TGCAGCGTTGGGGACAGGGATGGCATTCAGTACTTC. This gives the protein CSVGDRDGIQYF.